The next 24 T cell receptor beta chains were all read from a single sample in a study of T cell repertoires in ileal Crohn's disease. TCRdb's copy holds only in-frame clones and misses some; the assay was immunoSEQ multiplex PCR. This table has around 1,700 clones, around 85% appearing once. Source material: ileal tissue. These TCRs come from an adult with Crohn's disease.

This rearrangement joins TRBV5-4 to TRBJ1-1; a possible D gene is TRBD1 (5 bases). This CDR3 region has 13 residues. Germline CDR1 is SGHNT and CDR2 is YYREEE (reference sequence). The V and J ends lost 4 bases and 3 bases respectively, with 10 bases between them. The chain's CDR3 is CASSPRVDTEAFF. In nucleotides, the CDR3 is TGTGCCAGCAGCCCCAGGGTCGACACTGAAGCTTTCTTT.

This clone appeared a single time. The gene calls are TRBV11-2 and TRBJ1-4, with 7 bases that match TRBD1. Germline V gene sequence: CDR1 SGHAT, CDR2 FQNNGV. V dropped 4 bases and J dropped 8; count of bases not matched to a gene: 13. The CDR3 contains 16 residues. The CDR3 bases are TGTGCCAGCAGCTCGACTACAGGGGTCCGTGAGGAAAAACTGTTTTTT. Protein: CASSSTTGVREEKLFF.

This clone was seen a few times. The rearrangement uses TRBV10-3 and TRBJ2-7, with 13 bases identical to TRBD2. With 10 bases clipped from V and 7 bases from J, the junction kept 10 bases outside the gene matches. CDR1 is ENHRY and CDR2 is SYGVKD in the germline V gene. This CDR3 comprises 14 residues. The CDR3 DNA is TGTGCCACCACTAGCGGGGGGGCAGTAGGAGAGCAGTACTTC. This encodes CATTSGGAVGEQYF.

Regarding this clone: The sample has other DNA sequences that encode this CDR3 too. The chain combines TRBV4-1 with TRBJ1-2; TRBD1 matches at 9 bases. CDR3 length: 13 residues. V shed 2 bases and J 6 bases; nucleotides not matched to a gene: 1. The germline CDR1 and CDR2 sequences are MGHRA and YSYEKL. CDR3 residues: CASSQTGGNGYTF. In DNA form, the CDR3 reads TGCGCCAGCAGCCAAACAGGGGGCAATGGCTACACCTTC.

The chain employs TRBV6-6 and TRBJ2-1; 10 nucleotides match TRBD1. This CDR3 comprises 15 residues. Trimming at V came to 5 bases and at J to 6 bases, leaving 7 bases not matched to a gene. CDR1 and CDR2 from the germline V gene are MNHNY and SVGAGI (reference sequence). The CDR3 here is CASSNRDRGPNEQFF. DNA of the CDR3: TGTGCCAGCAGTAACCGGGACAGGGGTCCCAATGAGCAGTTCTTC.

This rearrangement joins TRBV29-1 to TRBJ1-4, with 10 bases lining up with TRBD1. Trimming removed 4 bases from V and 11 bases from J; junction bases left unmatched: 4. The CDR3 has 12 residues. Germline values: CDR1 SQVTM, CDR2 ANQGSEA. Written as DNA, the CDR3 is TGCAGCGTTGGGGGACAGGGGAAGAAACTGTTTTTT. Encoded protein: CSVGGQGKKLFF.

This clone was counted a single time. The chain employs TRBV7-2 and TRBJ1-2; TRBD1 might be the D (5 bases). Germline V gene data show CDR1 as SGHTA and CDR2 as FQGNSA. The V end was cut by 5 bases, the J end by 0 bases, with 19 bases between. The CDR3 is made up of 17 amino acids. The CDR3 DNA sequence: TGTGCCAGCAGCCCTCGCCCCGGGGACTACTCTAACTATGGCTACACCTTC. This gives the protein CASSPRPGDYSNYGYTF.

The J gene is TRBJ2-7, the V gene TRBV14, with 8 bases aligning to TRBD2. There are 17 residues in the CDR3. Germline loops: CDR1 SGHDN, CDR2 FVKESK. V gave up 2 bases and J gave up 5 bases; unmatched junction bases: 14. CDR3 amino acids: CASSQRMRRGGLNEQYF. CDR3 sequence (DNA): TGTGCCAGCAGCCAACGAATGCGCCGCGGGGGGCTGAACGAGCAGTACTTC.

The rearrangement joins TRBV5-1 to TRBJ2-1, with 13 bases that match TRBD2. J lost 10 bases, V lost 1 base, and 5 bases had no gene match. Germline loops: CDR1 SGHRS, CDR2 YFSETQ. The length of the CDR3 is 15 residues. The DNA of the CDR3 is TGCGCCAGCAGCTTGACTAGCGGGGGGGCACAAGAGCAGTTCTTC. It yields the protein CASSLTSGGAQEQFF.

The chain joins TRBV11-2 to TRBJ1-1, with TRBD1 as a possible D gene (6 bases). CDR3 size: 16 residues. V was trimmed by 5 bases and J by 1 base, leaving 17 bases between them. CDR1 is SGHAT and CDR2 is FQNNGV in the germline V gene. CDR3 bases: TGTGCCAGCAGCAAAGGGACCGGACAGTCGAACACTGAAGCTTTCTTT. Protein sequence: CASSKGTGQSNTEAFF.

V and J are TRBV28 and TRBJ2-5; TRBD2 aligns across 10 bases. Looked up from germline, CDR1 is MDHEN and CDR2 is SYDVKM. V shed 3 bases and J 5 bases; nucleotides not matched to a gene: 15. The CDR3 length is 18 residues. The CDR3 DNA sequence: TGTGCCAGCAGTTTCCCGTATCGTAGCGGGAGGAGTTGGGAGACCCAGTACTTC. This translates into CASSFPYRSGRSWETQYF. Together with reference TRBV28 and TRBJ2-5, the CDR3 gives the full variable domain: DVKVTQSSRYLVKRTGEKVFLECVQDMDHENMFWYRQDPGLGLRLIYFSYDVKMKEKGDIPEGYSVSREKKERFSLILESASTNQTSMYLCASSFPYRSGRSWETQYFGPGTRLLVL.

The chain employs TRBV4-1 and TRBJ2-7; 8 bases agree with TRBD2. V dropped 0 bases and J dropped 2; count of bases not matched to a gene: 6. Germline CDR1 and CDR2: MGHRA and YSYEKL. CDR3 length: 16 amino acids. As DNA, the CDR3 is TGCGCCAGCAGCCAAGATCCGCTAGCGGGTGCCTACGAGCAGTACTTC. It is translated as CASSQDPLAGAYEQYF.

This clone has only a few counts. The chain combines TRBV28 with TRBJ2-7; 7 bases are shared with TRBD2. CDR1 MDHEN and CDR2 SYDVKM come from the germline V gene. The CDR3 contains 14 residues. After removal of 3 bases from V and 6 bases from J, the junction contained 8 bases not matched to a gene. CDR3 amino acids: CASSLGGVGREQYF. CDR3 DNA sequence: TGTGCCAGCAGTTTGGGGGGGGTGGGGCGCGAGCAGTACTTC.

The rearrangement joins TRBV11-2 to TRBJ1-5; a weak D match, TRBD1 (6 bases). The CDR3 length is 16 residues. V lost 2 bases, J lost 5 bases, and 16 bases lay in between. The germline V gene encodes CDR1 SGHAT and CDR2 FQNNGV. DNA for the CDR3: TGTGCCAGCAGCTTAACGTCAGGGGTGAAGGATCAGCCCCAGCATTTT. This encodes CASSLTSGVKDQPQHF.

The rearrangement links TRBV29-1 to TRBJ2-1, with 11 bases lining up with TRBD2. The germline CDR1 and CDR2 sequences are SQVTM and ANQGSEA. V was clipped by 7 bases and J by 0 bases; unmatched bases: 5. This CDR3 spans 15 amino acids. The CDR3 protein is CSEVTSGNSYNEQFF. The DNA for the CDR3 is TGCAGCGAGGTGACTAGCGGGAACTCCTACAATGAGCAGTTCTTC.

This chain joins TRBV25-1 and TRBJ1-6; TRBD1 matches 9 bases. Losses at the gene ends were 6 bases for V and 6 bases for J; bases not matched to a gene: 15. The CDR3 is 18 amino acids. CDR1 MGHDK and CDR2 SYGVNS come from the germline V gene. DNA for the CDR3: TGTGCCAGCAGCTCGGACAGGGGTATGGGGATGGGTAATTCACCCCTCCACTTT. Its translation is CASSSDRGMGMGNSPLHF.

This clone was observed once. The CDR3 coding sequence is TGTGCCAGCAGCCAAATCAGGGCAGGTTCACCCCTCCACTTT. Translated, it gives CASSQIRAGSPLHF. The chain links TRBV14 to TRBJ1-6; D is possibly TRBD1 (5 bases). The V and J ends lost 2 bases and 9 bases respectively, with 11 bases between them. The germline gives CDR1 SGHDN, CDR2 FVKESK. There are 14 residues in the CDR3.

This chain connects TRBV30 to TRBJ2-2, with 7 bases matching TRBD1. Trimming at V came to 3 bases and at J to 0 bases, leaving 4 bases not matched to a gene. In germline, CDR1 is GTSNPN, CDR2 SVGIG (reference sequence). The CDR3 has 15 residues. CDR3 protein: CAWSVGQTNTGELFF. CDR3 nucleotide sequence: TGTGCCTGGAGCGTGGGACAGACGAACACCGGGGAGCTGTTTTTT.

The V call is TRBV5-1, the J call TRBJ2-2; 8 bases map to TRBD2. With V trimmed by 6 bases and J by 1 base, 8 bases remained unmatched. CDR1 is SGHRS and CDR2 is YFSETQ in the germline V gene. The CDR3 length is 16 residues. CDR3 in DNA: TGCGCCAGCAATAACGTAGCGGGGAGGAACACCGGGGAGCTGTTTTTT. Translated: CASNNVAGRNTGELFF.

V gene TRBV14 combines with J gene TRBJ2-7; tentative D call: TRBD2 (7 bases). The CDR3 contains 15 residues. Germline V gene lookup returns CDR1 SGHDN and CDR2 FVKESK. Trimming cost V 0 bases and J 5 bases, with 14 bases left between them. The CDR3 spells CASSQDAGAGHEQYF. The CDR3, as DNA: TGTGCCAGCAGCCAAGACGCGGGGGCGGGCCACGAGCAGTACTTC.

This clone came up once. The chain links TRBV25-1 to TRBJ2-2; 9 bases match TRBD1. CDR3 length: 18 amino acids. The junction had 10 bases not matched to a gene; V was cut back by 2 bases and J by 3 bases. CDR1 and CDR2 from the germline V gene are MGHDK and SYGVNS. For the CDR3, the DNA is TGTGCCAGCAGTGAAAGGGAACAAAGGACAGGGGACACCGGGGAGCTGTTTTTT. Residues: CASSEREQRTGDTGELFF.

The J gene is TRBJ1-2, the V gene TRBV7-8, with 7 bases lining up with TRBD1. In germline, CDR1 is SGHVS, CDR2 FQNEAQ. The CDR3 has 15 residues. With 4 bases clipped from V and 4 bases from J, the junction kept 9 bases outside the gene matches. Written as DNA, the CDR3 is TGTGCCAGCAGCTACCGACAGGGCGTTTTCTATGGCTACACCTTC. It is translated as CASSYRQGVFYGYTF.

The V gene is TRBV12-5, the J gene TRBJ2-2; 10 nucleotides align to TRBD2. Germline assignment: CDR1 LGHNT and CDR2 FRNRAP. This CDR3 is 16 amino acids long. Trimming took 1 base from V and 6 from J; bases not matched to a gene: 5. The CDR3 protein is CASGLAHLAGAGELFF. The CDR3 region has the DNA TGTGCTAGTGGTTTGGCCCATCTAGCGGGGGCCGGGGAGCTGTTTTTT. Using reference TRBV12-5 and TRBJ2-2 for the parts outside the CDR3, the full variable domain is DARVTQTPRHKVTEMGQEVTMRCQPILGHNTVFWYRQTMMQGLELLAYFRNRAPLDDSGMPKDRFSAEMPDATLATLKIQPSEPRDSAVYFCASGLAHLAGAGELFFGEGSRLTVL.

The CDR3 sequence: CASSLDYQKLFF. The CDR3 bases are TGTGCCAGCAGCTTAGATTACCAGAAACTGTTTTTT. V gene TRBV7-8 combines with J gene TRBJ1-4; D is unresolved. The CDR3 spans 12 residues. V lost 1 base, J lost 11 bases, and 8 bases lay in between. Looked up from germline, CDR1 is SGHVS and CDR2 is FQNEAQ.